This T cell receptor (beta chain) was found in a study of blood T cells in healthy people across ages. The CDR3 contains 12 residues. CDR1 DFQATT and CDR2 SNEGSKA come from the germline V gene (reference sequence). Alongside a J-beta primer mix, a sample-barcoded 5' primer served in a second PCR lasting about 7 to 11 cycles. MiXCR was run by TCRdb on the 5' RACE reads, yielding one entry per CDR3 protein. Counted here are 1.5 million or so distinct CDR3 sequences, around two fifths occurring once; the ten biggest clones make up roughly 7.9%. The sequencing input was blood. The TCR sequence derives from a woman younger than 35 in good health. The chain links TRBV20-1 to TRBJ1-2, with 11 bases fitting TRBD1. The CDR3 is CSGTGGDYGYTF. The DNA of the CDR3 is TGCAGCGGGACAGGGGGGGACTATGGCTACACCTTC.